These 25 T cell receptor beta chains were sequenced from one sample in a study of cytotoxic CD8 clonotypes in ibrutinib-treated CLL (dated by TCRdb to the early 2020s). The method behind the library was the immunoSEQ multiplex PCR assay. TCRdb holds this immuneACCESS table with in-frame rearrangements only. Some clones are missing; in checked studies, unresolved V genes explain under half, and the rest has no known cause. Across this sample there are tens of thousands of clones, with roughly 68% seen only once. 25% to 30% of the sample belongs to the ten largest clones. The sample's time point label, decoded: 20 to 30 months on ibrutinib. This specimen consisted of PBMCs, obtained after 24 months of ibrutinib treatment. The receptor source for this set is a human donor with chronic lymphocytic leukemia.

This clone was picked up a small number of times. The rearrangement uses TRBV19 and TRBJ1-2; D is unclear. V lost 1 base, J lost 0 bases, and 9 bases lay in between. CDR1 LNHDA and CDR2 SQIVND come from the germline V gene (reference sequence). This CDR3 has 15 residues. The CDR3 bases are TGTGCCAGTAGTATAGCCGACGGTTCTAACTATGGCTACACCTTC. Protein: CASSIADGSNYGYTF.

The chain employs TRBV7-6 and TRBJ2-5; D tentatively reads TRBD1 or TRBD2 (6 bases each). The V and J ends lost 5 bases and 5 bases respectively, with 21 bases between them. CDR1 and CDR2 (germline): SGHVS, FNYEAQ. CDR3 length equals 16 residues. CDR3 region: CASSQEQGGGLETQYF. CDR3 coding DNA: TGTGCCAGCAGCCAAGAACAGGGAGGCGGGTTGGAGACCCAGTACTTC.

The rearrangement links TRBV4-1 to TRBJ2-7; TRBD2 is a possible D gene (5 bases). The germline gives CDR1 MGHRA, CDR2 YSYEKL. The V end was cut by 2 bases, the J end by 2 bases, with 22 bases between. There are 18 residues in the CDR3. The CDR3 protein is CASSQKRRTRTDTYEQYF. The CDR3 nucleotides are TGCGCCAGCAGCCAAAAGAGGAGGACCCGGACGGATACCTACGAGCAGTACTTC.

The table lists this clone with a few counts. This chain links TRBV5-4 with TRBJ1-6; 8 bases are shared with TRBD1. The germline V gene has CDR1 SGHNT and CDR2 YYREEE (reference sequence). The J segment lost 8 bases and the V segment lost 4 bases, leaving 5 bases of the junction unmatched. The CDR3 has 14 amino acids. CDR3 DNA sequence: TGTGCCAGCAGCCCACAGGGGGTAGATTCACCCCTCCACTTT. This codes for CASSPQGVDSPLHF. The whole variable domain, filled in from reference TRBV5-4 and TRBJ1-6, reads ETGVTQSPTHLIKTRGQQVTLRCSSQSGHNTVSWYQQALGQGPQFIFQYYREEENGRGNFPPRFSGLQFPNYSSELNVNALELDDSALYLCASSPQGVDSPLHFGNGTRLTVT.

Judged by abundance, this clone is medium-sized. The rearrangement joins TRBV18 to TRBJ2-1; 10 bases agree with TRBD1. Germline lookup yields CDR1 KGHSH and CDR2 LQKENI. Trimming at V came to 3 bases and at J to 6 bases, leaving 2 bases not matched to a gene. This CDR3 is 14 amino acids long. For the CDR3, the DNA is TGTGCCAGCTCACCGGGACAGGGGTTCAATGAGCAGTTCTTC. As protein: CASSPGQGFNEQFF.

The rearrangement links TRBV27 to TRBJ1-1; possible D gene TRBD1, 5 bases. Per germline, CDR1 MNHEY and CDR2 SMNVEV (reference sequence). The CDR3 has 14 residues. V dropped 3 bases and J dropped 5 bases, with 13 bases sitting between them. CDR3 region: CASSFSGGKTEAFF. CDR3 coding DNA: TGTGCCAGCAGTTTCTCCGGGGGGAAGACTGAAGCTTTCTTT.

This clone has more than one count but fewer than ten. This chain connects TRBV7-9 to TRBJ2-1, with 9 positions matching TRBD2. The CDR3 runs 18 residues. Germline CDR1 is SEHNR and CDR2 is FQNEAQ (reference sequence). J was trimmed by 0 bases and V by 1 base; bases with no gene match: 7. CDR3 nucleotide sequence: TGTGCCAGCAGCTTAGGAATAGCGGGGGTCAACTCCTACAATGAGCAGTTCTTC. This gives the protein CASSLGIAGVNSYNEQFF.

In this sample, this clone is large. The J gene is TRBJ2-1, the V gene TRBV7-9, with a weak D call TRBD2 (7 bases). Trimming pared 6 bases from V and 8 bases from J, leaving 23 bases between. Per germline, CDR1 SEHNR and CDR2 FQNEAQ (reference sequence). CDR3 length: 16 amino acids. The CDR3 region is CASRPPSEGGRDEQFF. CDR3 bases: TGTGCCAGCAGGCCCCCCTCCGAGGGGGGGCGGGATGAGCAGTTCTTC.

This clone was counted a few times. This chain connects TRBV7-9 to TRBJ2-2; no clear D. Germline V gives CDR1 SEHNR, CDR2 FQNEAQ (reference sequence). V shed 5 bases and J shed 5 bases, with 6 bases lying between them. The CDR3 runs to 12 residues. In DNA form, the CDR3 reads TGTGCCAGCAGCCAAGATACCGGGGAGCTGTTTTTT. It translates to CASSQDTGELFF.

This chain connects TRBV11-2 to TRBJ1-4; D may be TRBD1 (5 bases). The CDR3 is made up of 15 amino acids. Germline lookup yields CDR1 SGHAT and CDR2 FQNNGV. V was trimmed by 4 bases and J by 4 bases, leaving 13 bases between them. The CDR3 sequence: CASSYGLGVNEKLFF. For the CDR3, the DNA is TGTGCCAGCAGCTACGGGCTGGGGGTTAATGAAAAACTGTTTTTT.

The V and J genes are TRBV5-1 and TRBJ1-1; D is uncertain. The CDR3 is made up of 11 amino acids. Looked up from germline, CDR1 is SGHRS and CDR2 is YFSETQ. V lost 7 bases and J lost 5, with 9 bases in between. For the CDR3, the DNA is TGCGCCAGCCATGGAGAGACTGAAGCTTTCTTT. This sequence encodes CASHGETEAFF.

This clone was seen more than once but under ten times. The chain combines TRBV7-9 with TRBJ2-7, with D hard to call. Germline V gene data show CDR1 as SEHNR and CDR2 as FQNEAQ (reference sequence). Trimming removed 1 base at V and 5 bases at J, with 18 bases between. The CDR3 length is 16 residues. CDR3: CASSLDGAAGVDEQYF. The CDR3 DNA follows: TGTGCCAGCAGCTTAGATGGCGCGGCAGGAGTCGACGAGCAGTACTTC.

The V and J genes are TRBV19 and TRBJ2-7, with D maybe TRBD1 (7 bases). CDR3 size: 14 residues. V was trimmed by 5 bases and J by 4 bases, leaving 15 bases between them. The germline CDR1 and CDR2 sequences are LNHDA and SQIVND (reference sequence). CDR3 region: CASSYDRDLYEQYF. The CDR3 coding sequence is TGTGCCAGTAGTTACGACAGGGACTTATACGAGCAGTACTTC.

J is TRBJ2-5 and V is TRBV6-1, with a possible D match to TRBD2 (6 bases). The CDR3 contains 16 residues. The germline V gene has CDR1 MNHNS and CDR2 SASEGT. Trimming shortened V by 2 bases and J by 4 bases, and 17 bases separated the two germline ends. The CDR3: CASSEWDVRRGETQYF. In DNA, the CDR3 is TGTGCCAGCAGTGAATGGGACGTTAGGAGGGGAGAGACCCAGTACTTC.

The chain has TRBV5-1 and TRBJ1-2; D not certain. This CDR3 has 15 residues. Trimming took 0 bases from V and 5 from J, leaving 14 bases between them. Germline V gene sequence: CDR1 SGHRS, CDR2 YFSETQ. The CDR3 coding sequence is TGCGCCAGCAGCTTGGATGGCGCTCCGGAATATGGCTACACCTTC. It codes for CASSLDGAPEYGYTF.

In this sample, this clone turned up a few times. This chain links TRBV4-1 with TRBJ2-7; D is undetermined. There are 16 residues in the CDR3. CDR1 is MGHRA and CDR2 is YSYEKL in the germline V gene. Trimming stripped 4 bases from V and 4 bases from J, with 20 bases between. CDR3: CASSPIVGPTIYEQYF. DNA of the CDR3: TGCGCCAGCAGCCCCATCGTCGGGCCTACTATATACGAGCAGTACTTC.

The chain recombines TRBV5-1 with TRBJ1-5, with a possible D match to TRBD1 (5 bases). Trimming stripped 2 bases from V and 6 bases from J, with 9 bases between. The CDR3 length is 13 residues. CDR1 is SGHRS, CDR2 YFSETQ, per germline. The CDR3 DNA sequence: TGCGCCAGCAGCTTATTAACAGGTCAGCCCCAGCATTTT. Translated: CASSLLTGQPQHF.

The chain uses TRBV5-6 and TRBJ1-2, with D hard to call. Germline CDR1 and CDR2: SGHDT and YYEEEE. The CDR3 is 12 amino acids. Between the trimmed V and J ends, which lost 0 bases and 4 bases, there was a span of 4 bases. CDR3 nucleotides: TGTGCCAGCAGCTTGGTTACCTATGGCTACACCTTC. It yields the protein CASSLVTYGYTF. Full variable domain (missing parts from reference TRBV5-6 and TRBJ1-2): DAGVTQSPTHLIKTRGQQVTLRCSPKSGHDTVSWYQQALGQGPQFIFQYYEEEERQRGNFPDRFSGHQFPNYSSELNVNALLLGDSALYLCASSLVTYGYTFGSGTRLTVV.

V and J are TRBV30 and TRBJ2-7, with 9 bases lining up with TRBD1. V lost 3 bases to trimming and J lost 7 bases; unmatched junction nucleotides: 7. In germline, CDR1 is GTSNPN, CDR2 SVGIG (reference sequence). The CDR3 contains 13 residues. DNA for the CDR3: TGTGCCTGGAGGGACAGGGGATCTAGGGAGCAGTACTTC. This gives the protein CAWRDRGSREQYF.

The rearrangement uses TRBV5-6 and TRBJ2-5; perhaps TRBD2 as D (6 bases). The CDR3 length is 16 residues. V lost 2 bases and J lost 1, with 15 bases in between. The germline gives CDR1 SGHDT, CDR2 YYEEEE. The CDR3 spells CASSFGGVLAQETQYF. The CDR3 region has the DNA TGTGCCAGCAGCTTCGGGGGAGTTCTGGCCCAAGAGACCCAGTACTTC.

The chain has TRBV5-1 and TRBJ1-2, with unresolved D. This CDR3 spans 12 amino acids. Trimming stripped 0 bases from V and 11 bases from J, with 11 bases between. Germline V CDR1 and CDR2: SGHRS, YFSETQ. CDR3 coding DNA: TGCGCCAGCAGCTTGGGGGCCAACCCGTACACCTTC. Its protein is CASSLGANPYTF.

This clone was seen just once. V gene TRBV20-1 combines with J gene TRBJ2-5, with no clear D. The CDR3 sequence is 11 residues long. Between the trimmed V and J ends, which lost 3 bases and 5 bases, there was a span of 7 bases. Germline loops: CDR1 DFQATT, CDR2 SNEGSKA (reference sequence). CDR3 residues: CSASSRETQYF. The CDR3 DNA follows: TGCAGTGCTAGTTCCCGCGAGACCCAGTACTTC.

This clone was counted a single time. The chain links TRBV5-1 to TRBJ2-3, with a possible D match to TRBD1 (5 bases). Germline V gene data show CDR1 as SGHRS and CDR2 as YFSETQ. Trimming removed 0 bases at V and 2 bases at J, with 7 bases between. CDR3 length equals 14 residues. The CDR3 loop reads CASSLGRDTDTQYF. The CDR3 region has the DNA TGCGCCAGCAGCTTGGGCAGGGACACAGATACGCAGTATTTT.

This clone appeared a few times. This rearrangement joins TRBV18 to TRBJ2-1; D possibly corresponds to TRBD2 (5 bases). Trimming cost V 4 bases and J 3 bases, with 10 bases left between them. Germline-derived CDR1 and CDR2 are KGHSH and LQKENI. This CDR3 spans 14 amino acids. The CDR3 DNA follows: TGTGCCAGCTCACTAAGGGAGAGCTACAATGAGCAGTTCTTC. Its protein is CASSLRESYNEQFF.

The table lists this clone with a few counts. J is TRBJ1-1 and V is TRBV2; 10 bases map to TRBD1. The CDR3 covers 16 residues. J lost 4 bases, V lost 6 bases, and 11 bases had no gene match. Germline V gives CDR1 SNHLY, CDR2 FYNNEI. The CDR3 spells CASSSSGQGVGTEAFF. CDR3 in DNA: TGTGCCAGCAGCTCCTCCGGACAGGGGGTGGGCACTGAAGCTTTCTTT.